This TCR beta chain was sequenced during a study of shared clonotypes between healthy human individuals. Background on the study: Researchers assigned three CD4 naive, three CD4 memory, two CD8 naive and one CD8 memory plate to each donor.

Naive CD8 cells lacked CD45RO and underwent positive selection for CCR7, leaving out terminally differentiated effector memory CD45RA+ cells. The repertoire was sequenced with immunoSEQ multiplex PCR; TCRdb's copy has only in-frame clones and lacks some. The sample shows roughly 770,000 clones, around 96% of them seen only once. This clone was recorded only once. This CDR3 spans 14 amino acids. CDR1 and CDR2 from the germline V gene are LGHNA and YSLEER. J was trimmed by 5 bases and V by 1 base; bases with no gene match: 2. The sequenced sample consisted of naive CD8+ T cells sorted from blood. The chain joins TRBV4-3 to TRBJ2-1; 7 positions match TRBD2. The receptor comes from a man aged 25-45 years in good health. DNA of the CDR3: TGCGCCAGCAGCCAAGTTCTAGCGGACAATGAGCAGTTCTTC. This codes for CASSQVLADNEQFF.